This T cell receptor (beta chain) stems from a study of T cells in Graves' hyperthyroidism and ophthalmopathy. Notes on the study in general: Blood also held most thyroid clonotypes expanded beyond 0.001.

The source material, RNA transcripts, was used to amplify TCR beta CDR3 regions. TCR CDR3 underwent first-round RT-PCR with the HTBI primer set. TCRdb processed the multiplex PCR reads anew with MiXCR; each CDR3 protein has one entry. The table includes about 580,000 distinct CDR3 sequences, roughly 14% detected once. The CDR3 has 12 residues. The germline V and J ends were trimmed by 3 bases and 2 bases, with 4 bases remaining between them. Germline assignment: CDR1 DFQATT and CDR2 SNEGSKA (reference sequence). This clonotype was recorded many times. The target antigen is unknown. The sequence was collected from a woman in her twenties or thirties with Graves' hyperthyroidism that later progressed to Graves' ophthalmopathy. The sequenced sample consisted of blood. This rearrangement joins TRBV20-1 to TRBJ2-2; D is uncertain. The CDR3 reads CSASLNTGELFF. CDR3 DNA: TGCAGTGCTAGCCTCAACACCGGGGAGCTGTTTTTT.